Only a few counts were recorded for the clone carrying this T cell receptor beta chain. The germline gives CDR1 ENHRY, CDR2 SYGVKD. Trimming removed 4 bases from V and 1 base from J, with 7 bases in between. There are 13 residues in the CDR3. The data originate from a study of T-cell memory formation after mild COVID-19. TCRdb re-analysed the 5' RACE reads in MiXCR, keeping a single row per CDR3 protein. The sample lists 65,000 to 95,000 distinct CDR3 sequences, 9.5% to 15% occurring once. The specimen was PBMCs or a T cell subset sorted from them (not recorded which). The clonotype was recovered from a man between 18 and 29 years old who had mild COVID-19 (a few samples of this study predate the infection). Cell type and time point are not known. This chain uses TRBV10-3 with TRBJ1-1; D perhaps matches TRBD1 (5 bases). CDR3 nucleotides: TGTGCCATCAGTGGCGGGGGGAACACTGAAGCTTTCTTT. Its protein is CAISGGGNTEAFF.